The rows below give T cell receptor beta chains drawn from one sample of a study of cytomegalovirus exposure and HLA in healthy donors. Profiling relied on immunoSEQ multiplex PCR, and the TCRdb table lists in-frame clones only, not all of them. The sample yields more than 130,000 clones, about three quarters seen once. What was sequenced was PBMCs. Source of these receptors: a man aged 18 to 35 in good health and CMV-seronegative. CDR3s include the opening cysteine and the closing phenylalanine or tryptophan. The D gene is left open where the match is weak. The size field is filled for only some rows; it gives once, few, many or a size class.

V	J	size	D	CDR3	DNA
TRBV5-1	TRBJ2-3	-	TRBD2	CASSVGLGASADTQYF	TGCGCCAGCAGCGTGGGACTAGGGGCCAGCGCAGATACGCAGTATTTT
TRBV9	TRBJ2-1	-	TRBD1	CASSVGDRDGSFKQFF	TGTGCCAGCAGCGTAGGGGACAGGGACGGGAGTTTCAAACAGTTCTTC
TRBV19	TRBJ1-5	-	TRBD1	CASRIRDRVLGPQHF	TGTGCCAGTAGGATCCGGGACAGGGTTCTAGGGCCCCAGCATTTT
TRBV19	TRBJ2-3	-	-	CASSIYEGSDASTDTQYF	TGTGCCAGTAGTATATACGAGGGTAGCGACGCTAGCACAGATACGCAGTATTTT
TRBV6-5	TRBJ2-7	-	TRBD2	CASRPSWEGEQYF	TGTGCCAGCAGACCCTCGTGGGAGGGCGAGCAGTACTTC
TRBV4-2	TRBJ1-2	-	-	CASSQDSGGADGYTF	TGTGCCAGCAGCCAAGATTCTGGGGGGGCGGATGGCTACACCTTC
TRBV28	TRBJ2-7	-	-	CASSWGRGNPYF	-
TRBV11-2	TRBJ2-1	-	-	CASSLDIGVDEQFF	TGTGCCAGCAGCTTAGATATAGGGGTGGATGAGCAGTTCTTC
TRBV2	TRBJ2-3	few	TRBD2	CASSQQTSGRFTDTQYF	TGTGCCAGCAGCCAGCAGACTAGCGGGAGGTTTACAGATACGCAGTATTTT
TRBV5-6	TRBJ2-1	few	TRBD2	CASSLAGLAGNEQFF	TGTGCCAGCAGCTTGGCGGGACTAGCGGGGAATGAGCAGTTCTTC
TRBV5-1	TRBJ2-7	-	TRBD1	CASSLRGDRGGHEQYF	TGCGCCAGCAGCTTGAGGGGCGACAGGGGTGGCCACGAGCAGTACTTC
TRBV30	TRBJ2-6	-	-	CAWSVPPRAGGANVLTF	TGTGCCTGGAGTGTTCCCCCGCGCGCAGGGGGGGCCAACGTCCTGACTTTC
TRBV6-6	TRBJ2-2	-	-	CASSEGAPGELFF	TGTGCCAGCAGCGAAGGGGCGCCCGGGGAGCTGTTTTTT
TRBV9	TRBJ2-4	-	-	CASSVGGGGVNIQYF	TGTGCCAGCAGCGTAGGAGGGGGCGGGGTAAACATTCAGTACTTC
TRBV15	TRBJ1-5	-	-	CATSRVGHGPRVSSNQPQHF	TGTGCCACCAGCAGAGTGGGTCATGGTCCCAGGGTCTCTAGCAATCAGCCCCAGCATTTT
TRBV27	TRBJ2-7	once	TRBD2	CASSSGLASYEQYF	TGTGCCAGCAGCTCCGGACTAGCGAGCTACGAGCAGTACTTC
TRBV27	TRBJ1-6	-	-	CASGRSGGGGNSPLHF	TGTGCCAGCGGGAGGAGTGGTGGGGGGGGTAATTCACCCCTCCACTTT
TRBV4-2	TRBJ2-5	-	TRBD2	CASSQDLAGGETQYF	TGTGCCAGCAGCCAAGATCTTGCGGGGGGAGAGACCCAGTACTTC
TRBV28	TRBJ1-1	-	-	CASSFPYPLTEAFF	TGTGCCAGCAGTTTCCCCTACCCCCTCACTGAAGCTTTCTTT
TRBV10-3	TRBJ2-7	-	TRBD1	CATGGQGADEQYF	TGTGCCACAGGGGGACAGGGGGCTGACGAGCAGTACTTC
TRBV5-5	TRBJ2-1	few	TRBD1	CASSFGPGQGVNEQFF	TGTGCCAGCAGCTTTGGTCCGGGACAGGGGGTCAATGAGCAGTTCTTC
TRBV5-1	TRBJ2-7	-	TRBD1	CASSLGFGQGAIEQYF	TGCGCCAGCAGCTTAGGTTTCGGACAGGGGGCGATTGAGCAGTACTTC
TRBV19	TRBJ1-1	-	-	CASSVQGYTEAFF	TGTGCCAGTAGTGTCCAGGGGTACACTGAAGCTTTCTTT
TRBV5-1	TRBJ2-1	-	-	CASSSWGGRGSGNEQFF	TGCGCCAGCAGCTCATGGGGGGGGCGGGGTAGCGGGAATGAGCAGTTCTTC
TRBV5-1	TRBJ2-1	-	TRBD1	CASSFQGEYNEQFF	TGCGCCAGCAGCTTCCAGGGGGAGTACAATGAGCAGTTCTTC
TRBV19	TRBJ2-2	-	-	CASSIDLGGTRPLFF	TGTGCCAGTAGTATAGATCTAGGAGGGACCAGGCCGCTGTTTTTT